Included here is one T cell receptor (beta chain) sequence, with context. The data originate from a study of blood T cell repertoires in COVID-19. The table came from immunoSEQ multiplex PCR; TCRdb's copy has only in-frame clones and leaves some out. This sample has roughly 190,000 clones, with approximately 80% found just once. The sequenced material came from PBMCs or T cells enriched from blood (not recorded which). The clonotype was recovered from a woman aged 60-75 years with acute COVID-19.

The CDR3 bases are TGTGCCAGCAGCCGCGGGACAGTTTATAATTCACCCCTCCACTTT. Translated: CASSRGTVYNSPLHF. The rearrangement links TRBV5-4 to TRBJ1-6, with TRBD1 matching over 7 bases. Germline CDR1 SGHNT, CDR2 YYREEE (reference sequence). Trimming cost V 4 bases and J 4 bases; bases outside gene matches: 5. CDR3 length: 15 amino acids.